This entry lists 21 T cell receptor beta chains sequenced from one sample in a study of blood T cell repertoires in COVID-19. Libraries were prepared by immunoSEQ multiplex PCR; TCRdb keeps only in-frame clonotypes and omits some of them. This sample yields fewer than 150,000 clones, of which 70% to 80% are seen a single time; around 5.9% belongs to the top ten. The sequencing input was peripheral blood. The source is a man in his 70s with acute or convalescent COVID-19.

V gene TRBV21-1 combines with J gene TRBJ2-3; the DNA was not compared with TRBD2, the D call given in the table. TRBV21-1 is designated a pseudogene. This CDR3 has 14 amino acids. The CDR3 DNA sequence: TGTGCCAGCAGCAAAGATGGTGTACGGGGTACGCAGTATTTT. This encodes CASSKDGVRGTQYF.

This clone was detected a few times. The CDR3 sequence is CASSESRQGMNTEAFF. DNA for the CDR3: TGTGCCAGCAGTGAAAGCAGACAGGGGATGAACACTGAAGCTTTCTTT. The chain carries TRBV2 and TRBJ1-1; 8 positions match TRBD1. The ends lost 2 bases at V and 0 bases at J; junction bases unmatched: 5. This CDR3 region has 16 residues. The germline gives CDR1 SNHLY, CDR2 FYNNEI.

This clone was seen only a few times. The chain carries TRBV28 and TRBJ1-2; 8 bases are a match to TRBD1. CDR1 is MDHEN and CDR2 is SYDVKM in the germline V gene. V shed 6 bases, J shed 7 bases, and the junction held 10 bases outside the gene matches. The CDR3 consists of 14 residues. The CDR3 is CASRRGQAPAGYTF. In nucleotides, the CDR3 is TGTGCCAGCAGACGGGGACAGGCCCCTGCTGGCTACACCTTC.

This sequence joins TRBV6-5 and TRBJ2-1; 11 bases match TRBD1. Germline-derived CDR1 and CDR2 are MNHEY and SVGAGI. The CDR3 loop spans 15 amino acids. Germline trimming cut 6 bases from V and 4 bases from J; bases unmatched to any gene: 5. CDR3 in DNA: TGTGCCAGCAGGATTGGGACAGGGGGGTACAATGAGCAGTTCTTC. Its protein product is CASRIGTGGYNEQFF.

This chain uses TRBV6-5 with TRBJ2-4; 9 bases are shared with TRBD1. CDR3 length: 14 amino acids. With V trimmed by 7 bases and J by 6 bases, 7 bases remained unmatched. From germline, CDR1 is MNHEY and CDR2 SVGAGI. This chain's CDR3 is CASTPGTGINIQYF. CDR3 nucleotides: TGTGCCAGCACCCCCGGGACAGGGATAAACATTCAGTACTTC.

CDR3 DNA sequence: TGTGCCAGCAGTTTAATTTTGATACGGAGGAACACTGAAGCTTTCTTT. Protein sequence: CASSLILIRRNTEAFF. This chain connects TRBV28 to TRBJ1-1; unclear D gene. Germline loops: CDR1 MDHEN, CDR2 SYDVKM. This CDR3 is 16 amino acids long. The V end lost 2 bases, the J end lost 1 base, and 14 bases lay between the germline ends.

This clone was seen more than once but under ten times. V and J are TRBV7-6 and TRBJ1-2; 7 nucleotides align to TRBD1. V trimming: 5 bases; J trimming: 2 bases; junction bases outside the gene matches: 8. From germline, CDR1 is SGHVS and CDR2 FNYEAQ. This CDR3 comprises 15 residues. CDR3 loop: CASSPEGQPNYGYTF. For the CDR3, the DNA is TGTGCCAGCAGCCCCGAGGGACAGCCAAACTATGGCTACACCTTC.

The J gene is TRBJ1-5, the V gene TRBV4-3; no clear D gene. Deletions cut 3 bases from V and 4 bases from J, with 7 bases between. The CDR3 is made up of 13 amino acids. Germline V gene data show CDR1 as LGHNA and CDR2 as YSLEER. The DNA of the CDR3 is TGCGCCAGCAGCCAGCTAAAAAATCAGCCCCAGCATTTT. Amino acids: CASSQLKNQPQHF.

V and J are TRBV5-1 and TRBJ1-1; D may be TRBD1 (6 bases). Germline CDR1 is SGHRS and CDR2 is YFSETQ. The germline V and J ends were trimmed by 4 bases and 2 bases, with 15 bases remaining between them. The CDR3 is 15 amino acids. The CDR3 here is CASSPEGTTNTEAFF. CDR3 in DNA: TGCGCCAGCAGCCCTGAAGGGACAACAAACACTGAAGCTTTCTTT.

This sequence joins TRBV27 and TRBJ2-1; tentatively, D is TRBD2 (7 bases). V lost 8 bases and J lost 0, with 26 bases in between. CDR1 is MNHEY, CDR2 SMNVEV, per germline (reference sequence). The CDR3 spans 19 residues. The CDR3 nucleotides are TGTGCCAGCGGTTACCTCGGAGGGGGAGGGCGTAGCTCCTACAATGAGCAGTTCTTC. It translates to CASGYLGGGGRSSYNEQFF.

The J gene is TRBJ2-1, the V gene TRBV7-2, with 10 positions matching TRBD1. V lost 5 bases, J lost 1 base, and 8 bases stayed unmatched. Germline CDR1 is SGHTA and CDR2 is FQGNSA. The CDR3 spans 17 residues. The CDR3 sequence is CASSPQTGGFSYNEQFF. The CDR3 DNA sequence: TGTGCCAGCAGCCCTCAGACAGGGGGCTTTTCCTACAATGAGCAGTTCTTC.

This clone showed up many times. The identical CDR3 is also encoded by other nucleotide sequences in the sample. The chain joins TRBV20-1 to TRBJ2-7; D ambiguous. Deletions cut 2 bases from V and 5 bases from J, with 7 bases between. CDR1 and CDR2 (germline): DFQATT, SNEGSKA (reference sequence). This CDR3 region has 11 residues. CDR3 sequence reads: CSARSGHEQYF. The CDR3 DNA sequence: TGCAGTGCTAGAAGTGGCCACGAGCAGTACTTC.

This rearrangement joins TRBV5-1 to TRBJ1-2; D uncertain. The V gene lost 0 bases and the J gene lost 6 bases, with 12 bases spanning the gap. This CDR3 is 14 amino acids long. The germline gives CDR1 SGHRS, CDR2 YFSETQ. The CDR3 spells CASSLDPTGDGYTF. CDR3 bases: TGCGCCAGCAGCTTGGACCCCACCGGGGATGGCTACACCTTC.

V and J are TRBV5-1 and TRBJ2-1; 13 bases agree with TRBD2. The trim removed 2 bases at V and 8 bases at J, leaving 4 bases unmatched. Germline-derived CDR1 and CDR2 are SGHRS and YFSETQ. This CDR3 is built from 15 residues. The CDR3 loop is CASSFGLAGVDEQFF. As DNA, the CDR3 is TGCGCCAGCAGCTTTGGACTAGCGGGAGTGGATGAGCAGTTCTTC.

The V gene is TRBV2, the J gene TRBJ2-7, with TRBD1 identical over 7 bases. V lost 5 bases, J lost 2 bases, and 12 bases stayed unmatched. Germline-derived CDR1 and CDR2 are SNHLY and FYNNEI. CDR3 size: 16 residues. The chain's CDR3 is CASSFTGDGVTYEQYF. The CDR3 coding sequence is TGTGCCAGCAGTTTCACAGGGGATGGGGTTACCTACGAGCAGTACTTC.

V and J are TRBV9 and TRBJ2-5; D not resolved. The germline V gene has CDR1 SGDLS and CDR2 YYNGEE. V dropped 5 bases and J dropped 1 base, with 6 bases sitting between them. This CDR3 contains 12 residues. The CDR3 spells CASSVSQETQYF. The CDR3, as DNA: TGTGCCAGCAGTGTTAGCCAAGAGACCCAGTACTTC.

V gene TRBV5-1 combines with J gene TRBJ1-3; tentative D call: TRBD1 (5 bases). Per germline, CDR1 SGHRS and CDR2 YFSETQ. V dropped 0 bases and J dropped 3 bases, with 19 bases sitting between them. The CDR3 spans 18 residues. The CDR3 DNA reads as TGCGCCAGCAGCTTGGGGGGCGCAGGAACCGGTCGTGGAAACACCATATATTTT. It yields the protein CASSLGGAGTGRGNTIYF.

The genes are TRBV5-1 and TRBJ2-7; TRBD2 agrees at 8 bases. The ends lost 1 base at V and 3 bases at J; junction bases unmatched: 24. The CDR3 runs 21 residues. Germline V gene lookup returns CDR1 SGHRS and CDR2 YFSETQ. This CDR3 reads CASSLFSSGLGLDGLHYEQYF. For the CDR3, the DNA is TGCGCCAGCAGCTTGTTCTCTTCGGGTTTGGGACTAGACGGCCTCCACTACGAGCAGTACTTC.

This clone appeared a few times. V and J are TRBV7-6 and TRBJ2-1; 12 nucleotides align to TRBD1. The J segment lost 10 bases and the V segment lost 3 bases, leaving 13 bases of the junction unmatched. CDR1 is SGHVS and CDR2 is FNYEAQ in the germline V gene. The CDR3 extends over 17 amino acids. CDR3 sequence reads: CASSLGHRDRGLREQFF. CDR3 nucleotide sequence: TGTGCCAGCAGCTTGGGACACCGGGACAGGGGGCTAAGGGAGCAGTTCTTC.

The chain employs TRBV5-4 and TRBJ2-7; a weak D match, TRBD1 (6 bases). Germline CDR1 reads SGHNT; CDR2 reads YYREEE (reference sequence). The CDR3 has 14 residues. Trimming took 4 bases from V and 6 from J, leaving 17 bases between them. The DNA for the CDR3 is TGTGCCAGCAGCCCTCGGGACATAGGGTCCGAGCAGTACTTC. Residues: CASSPRDIGSEQYF.

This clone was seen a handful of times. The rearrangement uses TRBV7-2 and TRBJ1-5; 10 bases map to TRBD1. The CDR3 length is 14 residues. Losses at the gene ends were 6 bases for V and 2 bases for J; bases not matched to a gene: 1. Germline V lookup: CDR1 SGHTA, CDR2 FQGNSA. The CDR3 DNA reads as TGTGCCAGCAGGGGGACAGGGGGCAATCAGCCCCAGCATTTT. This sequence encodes CASRGTGGNQPQHF.